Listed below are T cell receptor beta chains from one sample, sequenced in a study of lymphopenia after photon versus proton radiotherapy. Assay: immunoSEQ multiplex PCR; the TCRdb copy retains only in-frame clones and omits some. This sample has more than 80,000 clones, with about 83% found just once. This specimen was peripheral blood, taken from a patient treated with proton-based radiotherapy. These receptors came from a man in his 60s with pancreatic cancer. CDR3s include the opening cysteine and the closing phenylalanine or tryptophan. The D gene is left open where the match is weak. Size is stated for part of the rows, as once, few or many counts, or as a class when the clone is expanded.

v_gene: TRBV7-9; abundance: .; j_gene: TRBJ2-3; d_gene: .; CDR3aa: CASTPRGSAPDTQYF; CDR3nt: TGTGCCAGCACCCCGAGGGGGTCGGCCCCAGATACGCAGTATTTT
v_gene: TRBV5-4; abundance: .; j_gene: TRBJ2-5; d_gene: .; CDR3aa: CASSEPGLQETQYF; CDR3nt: TGTGCCAGCAGCGAGCCGGGACTCCAAGAGACCCAGTACTTC
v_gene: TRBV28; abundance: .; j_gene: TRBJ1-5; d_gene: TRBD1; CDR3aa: CASSTGGRNQPQHF; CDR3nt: TGTGCCAGCAGCACAGGGGGCCGTAATCAGCCCCAGCATTTT
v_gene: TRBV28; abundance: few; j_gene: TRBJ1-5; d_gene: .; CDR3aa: CASSLGLRNQPQHF; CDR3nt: TGTGCCAGCAGCCTTGGTCTGCGCAATCAGCCCCAGCATTTT
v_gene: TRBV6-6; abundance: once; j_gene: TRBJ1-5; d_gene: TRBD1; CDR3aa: CASSAGTGVTPQPQHF; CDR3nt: TGTGCCAGCAGTGCCGGGACAGGGGTTACCCCACAGCCCCAGCATTTT
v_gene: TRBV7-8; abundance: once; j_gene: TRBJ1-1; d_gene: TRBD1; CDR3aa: CASSLVRGTGGTRNTEAFF; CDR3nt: TGTGCCAGCAGCTTAGTGAGGGGGACAGGGGGCACGAGGAACACTGAAGCTTTCTTT
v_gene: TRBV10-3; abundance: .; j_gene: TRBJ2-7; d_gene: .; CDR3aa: CAIRGGPNPYEQYF; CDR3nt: TGTGCCATCCGAGGTGGACCAAACCCCTACGAGCAGTACTTC
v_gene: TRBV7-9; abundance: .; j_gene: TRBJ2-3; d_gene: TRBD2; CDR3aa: CASSYPGLAGDGDTQYF; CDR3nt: TGTGCCAGCAGCTACCCGGGACTAGCGGGAGATGGGGATACGCAGTATTTT
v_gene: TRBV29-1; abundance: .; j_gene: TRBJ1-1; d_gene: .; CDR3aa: CSVGRRLGTEAFF; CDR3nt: TGCAGCGTTGGGAGGAGGCTTGGGACTGAAGCTTTCTTT
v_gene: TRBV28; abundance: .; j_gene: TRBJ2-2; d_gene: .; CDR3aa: CASSPPDTALSGELFF; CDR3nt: TGTGCCAGCAGCCCACCGGACACAGCATTGTCCGGGGAGCTGTTTTTT
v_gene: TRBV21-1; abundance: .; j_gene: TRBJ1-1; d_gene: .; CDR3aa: CASSIAGTGFVYTEAFF; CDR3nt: TGTGCCAGCAGCATTGCCGGGACAGGGTTCGTGTACACTGAAGCTTTCTTT
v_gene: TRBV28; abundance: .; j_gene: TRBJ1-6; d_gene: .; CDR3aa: CASMRRSGSPLHF; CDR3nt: TGTGCCAGCATGAGGAGGTCTGGTTCACCCCTCCACTTT
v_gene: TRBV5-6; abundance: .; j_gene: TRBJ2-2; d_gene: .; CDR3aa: CASSLVGTNTGELFF; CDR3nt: TGTGCCAGCAGCTTGGTTGGGACGAACACCGGGGAGCTGTTTTTT
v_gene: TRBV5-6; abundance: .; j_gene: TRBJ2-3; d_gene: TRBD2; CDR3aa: CASSRELAGKGQYF; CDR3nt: TGTGCCAGCAGCAGGGAACTAGCGGGAAAGGGGCAGTATTTT
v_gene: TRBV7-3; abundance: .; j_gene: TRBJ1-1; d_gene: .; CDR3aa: CASSFSPNTEAFF; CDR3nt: TGTGCCAGCAGCTTTTCACCTAACACTGAAGCTTTCTTT
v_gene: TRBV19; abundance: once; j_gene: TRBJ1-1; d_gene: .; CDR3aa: CASSIVRGNTEAFF; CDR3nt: TGTGCCAGTAGTATAGTAAGAGGGAACACTGAAGCTTTCTTT
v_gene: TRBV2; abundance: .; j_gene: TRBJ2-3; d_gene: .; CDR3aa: CASSEEGYPYTQYF; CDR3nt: TGTGCCAGCAGTGAAGAAGGCTACCCATATACGCAGTATTTT
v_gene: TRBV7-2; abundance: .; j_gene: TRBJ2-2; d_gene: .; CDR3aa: CASSFSRGNTGELFF; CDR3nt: TGTGCCAGCAGCTTTTCGAGGGGTAACACCGGGGAGCTGTTTTTT
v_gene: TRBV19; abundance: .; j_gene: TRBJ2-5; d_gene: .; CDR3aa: CASSSLSKTQYF; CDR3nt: TGTGCCAGTAGTTCACTCTCAAAAACCCAGTACTTC
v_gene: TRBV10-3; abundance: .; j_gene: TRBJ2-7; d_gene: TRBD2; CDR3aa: CAISERLARSSYEQYF; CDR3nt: TGTGCCATCAGTGAGAGACTAGCCAGGAGCTCCTACGAGCAGTACTTC
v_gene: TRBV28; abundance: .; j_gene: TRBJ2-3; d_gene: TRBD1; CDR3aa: CAIQLQGMGDTQYF; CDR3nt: TGTGCCATCCAACTACAGGGGATGGGGGATACGCAGTATTTT
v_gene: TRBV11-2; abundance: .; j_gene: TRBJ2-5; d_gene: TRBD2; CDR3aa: CASSLVAGGPQETQYF; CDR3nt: TGTGCCAGCAGCTTAGTAGCGGGAGGGCCCCAAGAGACCCAGTACTTC
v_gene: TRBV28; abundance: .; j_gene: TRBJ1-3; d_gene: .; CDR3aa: CASLPPGAAGQSSGNTIYF; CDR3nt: TGTGCCAGCCTCCCCCCGGGGGCCGCAGGACAGAGCTCTGGAAACACCATATATTTT
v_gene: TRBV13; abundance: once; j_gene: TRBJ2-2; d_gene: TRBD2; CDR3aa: CASHRAGGPGELFF; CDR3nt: TGTGCCAGCCACCGGGCGGGAGGGCCCGGGGAGCTGTTTTTT
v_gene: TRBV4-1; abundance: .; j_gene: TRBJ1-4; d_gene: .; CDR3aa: CASSQGSRLNEKLFF; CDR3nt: TGCGCCAGCAGCCAAGGGTCGAGACTTAATGAAAAACTGTTTTTT
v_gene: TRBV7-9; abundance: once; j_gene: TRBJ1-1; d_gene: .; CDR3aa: CASSPRLDPEAFF; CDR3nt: TGTGCCAGCAGCCCCCGACTGGACCCTGAAGCTTTCTTT
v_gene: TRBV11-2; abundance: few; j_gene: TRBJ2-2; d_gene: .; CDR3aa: CASSSLGGPGELFF; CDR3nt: TGTGCCAGCAGCTCCCTAGGAGGTCCCGGGGAGCTGTTTTTT
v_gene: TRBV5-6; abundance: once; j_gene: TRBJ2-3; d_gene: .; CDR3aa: CASSQGGSRSTDTQYF; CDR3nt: TGTGCCAGCAGCCAGGGAGGCAGCCGCAGCACAGATACGCAGTATTTT
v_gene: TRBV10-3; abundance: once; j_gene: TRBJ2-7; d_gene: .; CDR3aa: CAISESIGRSSYEQYF; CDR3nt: TGTGCCATCAGTGAGTCGATCGGCAGGAGCTCCTACGAGCAGTACTTC
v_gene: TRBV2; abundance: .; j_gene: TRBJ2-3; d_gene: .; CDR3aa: CASSQGSDTQYF; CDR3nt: TGTGCCAGCAGCCAGGGGTCAGATACGCAGTATTTT
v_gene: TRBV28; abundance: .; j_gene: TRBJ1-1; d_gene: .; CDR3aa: CATQFRVGEAFF; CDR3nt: TGTGCCACCCAGTTTAGGGTAGGTGAAGCTTTCTTT
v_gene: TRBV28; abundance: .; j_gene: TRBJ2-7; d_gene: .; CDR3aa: CASSLGPVQYEQYF; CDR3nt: TGTGCCAGCAGTTTAGGACCAGTCCAGTACGAGCAGTACTTC
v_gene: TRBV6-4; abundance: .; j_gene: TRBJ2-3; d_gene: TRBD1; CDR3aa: CASSGVKPRDRGPTDTQYF; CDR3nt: TGTGCCAGCAGTGGAGTAAAACCTAGGGACAGGGGTCCCACAGATACGCAGTATTTT
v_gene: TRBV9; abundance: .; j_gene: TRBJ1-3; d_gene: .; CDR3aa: CASSVADVPSSGNTIYF; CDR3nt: TGTGCCAGCAGCGTAGCAGATGTCCCGAGCTCTGGAAACACCATATATTTT
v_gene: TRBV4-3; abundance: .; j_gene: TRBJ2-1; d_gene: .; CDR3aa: CASSQVSGQQFF; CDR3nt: TGCGCCAGCAGCCAAGTAAGTGGACAGCAGTTCTTC
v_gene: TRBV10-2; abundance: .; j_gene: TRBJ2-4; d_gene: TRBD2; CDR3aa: CATCESGTSGVGKNIQYF; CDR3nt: TGCGCCACTTGCGAGTCCGGGACTAGCGGGGTAGGCAAAAACATTCAGTACTTC
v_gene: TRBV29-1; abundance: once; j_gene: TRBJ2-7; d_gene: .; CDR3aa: CSVGPRSAYEQYF; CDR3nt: TGCAGCGTTGGTCCCCGTTCGGCCTACGAGCAGTACTTC
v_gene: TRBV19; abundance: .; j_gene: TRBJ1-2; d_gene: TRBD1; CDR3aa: CASKRGPGYGYTF; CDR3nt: TGTGCCAGTAAGAGGGGGCCTGGCTATGGCTACACCTTC
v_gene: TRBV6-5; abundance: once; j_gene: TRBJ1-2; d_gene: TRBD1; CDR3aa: CASYPLGGNYGYTF; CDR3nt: TGTGCCAGCTACCCCTTAGGGGGCAACTATGGCTACACCTTC
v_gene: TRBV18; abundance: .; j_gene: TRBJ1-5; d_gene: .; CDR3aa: CASSPDRRNQPQHF; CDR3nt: TGTGCCAGCTCACCCGACAGGCGAAATCAGCCCCAGCATTTT
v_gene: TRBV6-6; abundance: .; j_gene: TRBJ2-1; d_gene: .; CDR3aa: CASSGSFNEQFF; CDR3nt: TGTGCCAGCAGCGGGAGTTTCAATGAGCAGTTCTTC
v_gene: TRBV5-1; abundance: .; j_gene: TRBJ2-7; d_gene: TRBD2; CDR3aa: CASSRGTSGPYEQYF; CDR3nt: TGCGCCAGCAGCCGGGGGACTAGCGGACCCTACGAGCAGTACTTC
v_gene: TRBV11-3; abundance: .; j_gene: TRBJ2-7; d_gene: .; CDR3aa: CASSSPRNHEQYF; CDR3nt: TGTGCCAGCAGCTCCCCCCGGAACCACGAGCAGTACTTC
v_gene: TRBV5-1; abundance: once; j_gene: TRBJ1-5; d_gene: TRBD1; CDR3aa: CASSPGGQSNQPQHF; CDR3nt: TGCGCCAGCAGCCCCGGGGGACAGAGCAATCAGCCCCAGCATTTT
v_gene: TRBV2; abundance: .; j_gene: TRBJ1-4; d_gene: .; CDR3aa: CASRGTGKGEKLFF; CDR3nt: TGTGCCAGCAGGGGAACAGGGAAAGGTGAAAAACTGTTTTTT
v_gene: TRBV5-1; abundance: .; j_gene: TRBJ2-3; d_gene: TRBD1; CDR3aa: CASSLSRTGGLDTQYF; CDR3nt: TGCGCCAGCAGCCTGTCTAGGACAGGGGGCTTGGATACGCAGTATTTT
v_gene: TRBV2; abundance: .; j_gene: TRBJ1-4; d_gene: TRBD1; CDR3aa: CASRDGTGSPLSEKLFF; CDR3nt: TGTGCCAGCAGGGACGGGACAGGTTCTCCACTGAGCGAAAAACTGTTTTTT
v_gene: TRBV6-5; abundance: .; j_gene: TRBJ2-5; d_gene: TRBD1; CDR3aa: CASSPDRGQTQYF; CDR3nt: TGTGCCAGCAGCCCCGACAGGGGACAGACCCAGTACTTC
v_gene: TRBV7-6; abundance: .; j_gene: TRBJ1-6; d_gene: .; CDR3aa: CASSPQGSGSPLHF; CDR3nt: TGTGCCAGCAGCCCCCAGGGTTCTGGTTCACCCCTCCACTTT
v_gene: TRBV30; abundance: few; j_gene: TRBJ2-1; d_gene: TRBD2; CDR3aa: CAWSRLGGRYNEQFF; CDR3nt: TGTGCCTGGAGTAGATTGGGCGGGAGGTACAATGAGCAGTTCTTC
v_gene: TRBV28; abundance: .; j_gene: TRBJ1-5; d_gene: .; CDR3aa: CASSFTTAQHF; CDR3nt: TGTGCCAGCAGTTTCACCACGGCCCAGCATTTT
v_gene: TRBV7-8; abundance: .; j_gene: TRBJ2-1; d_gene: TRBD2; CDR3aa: CASSATSGIMHEQFF; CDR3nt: TGTGCCAGCAGCGCTACTAGCGGGATAATGCACGAGCAGTTCTTC
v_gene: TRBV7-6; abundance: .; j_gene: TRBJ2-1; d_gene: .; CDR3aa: CASSLGTSSSYNEQFF; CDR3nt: TGTGCCAGCAGCTTAGGGACCTCGAGCTCCTACAATGAGCAGTTCTTC
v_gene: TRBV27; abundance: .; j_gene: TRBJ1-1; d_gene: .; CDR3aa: CASSPYGGGVTEAFF; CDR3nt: TGTGCCAGCAGCCCATATGGAGGGGGTGTCACTGAAGCTTTCTTT
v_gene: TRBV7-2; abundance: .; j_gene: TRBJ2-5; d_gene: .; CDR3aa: CASSPGPATSWYF; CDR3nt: TGTGCCAGCAGCCCAGGCCCAGCGACGAGTTGGTACTTC
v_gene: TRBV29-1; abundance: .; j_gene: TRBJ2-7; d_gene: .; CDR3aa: CSVEGDSYEQYF; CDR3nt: TGCAGCGTTGAAGGTGACAGCTACGAGCAGTACTTC
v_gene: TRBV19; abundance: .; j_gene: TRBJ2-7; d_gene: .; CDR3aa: CATRGVGPYEQYF; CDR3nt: TGTGCCACCAGGGGAGTGGGTCCATACGAGCAGTACTTC
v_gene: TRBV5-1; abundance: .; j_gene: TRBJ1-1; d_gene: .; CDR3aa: CASSFGDHRANTEAFF; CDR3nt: TGCGCCAGCAGCTTCGGGGACCATAGGGCGAACACTGAAGCTTTCTTT
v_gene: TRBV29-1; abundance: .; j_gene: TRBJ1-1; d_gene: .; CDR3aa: CSAQPGPEAFF; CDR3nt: TGCAGCGCTCAGCCCGGCCCAGAAGCTTTCTTT
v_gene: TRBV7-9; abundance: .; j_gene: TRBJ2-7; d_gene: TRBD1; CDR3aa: CASSFRGQGNSYEQYF; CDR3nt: TGTGCCAGCAGCTTTCGCGGACAGGGGAACTCCTACGAGCAGTACTTC